This TCR beta chain was sequenced during a study of shared clonotypes between healthy human individuals. Study findings and constraints: Only blood underwent sampling, and tissue repertoires likely differ.

This table comes from immunoSEQ multiplex PCR, and its TCRdb copy is limited to in-frame clones, with some not included. The sample has some 1,900,000 clones; less than 95% are singletons. Naive CD8 cells lacked CD45RO, underwent positive selection for CCR7 and left out terminally differentiated effector memory CD45RA+ cells. Every donor, a Caucasian adult, lived in Nashville, Tennessee. This clone was counted once. The antigen remains unidentified. From germline, CDR1 is MNHEY and CDR2 SVGAGI. The length of the CDR3 is 13 residues. With 6 bases removed from V and 3 bases from J, the gap between germline ends came to 9 bases.

Sequencing was carried out using naive CD8+ T cells sorted from blood. The chain uses TRBV6-5 and TRBJ1-5; no clear D. The sequence derives from a young man in good health. CDR3 in DNA: TGTGCCAGCAGCAGGACTTTCAATCAGCCCCAGCATTTT. Translation gives CASSRTFNQPQHF.